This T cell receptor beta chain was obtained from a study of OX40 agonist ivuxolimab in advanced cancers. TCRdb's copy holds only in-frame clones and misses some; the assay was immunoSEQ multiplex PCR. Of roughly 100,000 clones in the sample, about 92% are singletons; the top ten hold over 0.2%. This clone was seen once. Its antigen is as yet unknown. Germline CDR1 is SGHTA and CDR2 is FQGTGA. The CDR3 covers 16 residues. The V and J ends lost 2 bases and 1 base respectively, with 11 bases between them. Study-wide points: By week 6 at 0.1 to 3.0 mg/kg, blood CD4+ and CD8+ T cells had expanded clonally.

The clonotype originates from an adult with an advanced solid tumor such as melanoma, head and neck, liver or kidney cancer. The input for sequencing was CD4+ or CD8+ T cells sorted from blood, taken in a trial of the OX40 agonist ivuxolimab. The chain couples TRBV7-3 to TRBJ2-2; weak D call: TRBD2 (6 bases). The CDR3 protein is CASSLYGGVNTGELFF. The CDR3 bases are TGTGCCAGCAGCTTATATGGCGGGGTGAACACCGGGGAGCTGTTTTTT.